This TCR beta chain was captured in a study of blood T cell repertoires in COVID-19. Study as a whole: Specimens from acute and convalescent COVID-19 originated in the United States, Italy and Spain. PBMCs, B-cell-depleted T cells, or T cells were the source of the cDNA or gDNA that made up the material.

Followed over time, Seattle patients had been enrolled while infection was active. Authors' processing steps: Quantification of nucleated cells was approximated via reference gene primer amplification. Clones were sequenced by immunoSEQ multiplex PCR, and TCRdb holds only the in-frame ones, with some missing. The V and J calls and clone size were taken over from that table, and D and trimming were inferred from the DNA. The sample carries 350,000 to 400,000 clones, more than 80% recorded once. J was trimmed by 5 bases and V by 0 bases; bases with no gene match: 7. The CDR3 extends over 16 amino acids. In germline, CDR1 is MNHNY, CDR2 SVGAGI (reference sequence). This clone was seen only once.

The sample taken for sequencing was peripheral blood. The V and J genes are TRBV6-6 and TRBJ2-3, with 8 bases that match TRBD2. This receptor was identified in a woman in her thirties with COVID-19, enrolled during active disease. CDR3 protein: CASSYSTGGPQDTQYF. CDR3 nucleotide sequence: TGTGCCAGCAGTTACTCTACGGGGGGGCCGCAAGATACGCAGTATTTT.